Following are 4 T cell receptor beta chains from one sample sequenced in a study of T-cell memory formation after mild COVID-19. TCRdb used MiXCR to reprocess the 5' RACE reads, holding one entry per CDR3 protein. The sample has roughly 320,000 distinct CDR3 sequences; over 25% are singletons. The sequenced material came from PBMCs or a T cell subset sorted from them (not recorded which). These receptors were obtained from an adult woman who had mild COVID-19 (a few samples of this study predate the infection). Cell type and time point are not known.

V and J are TRBV4-1 and TRBJ2-1; a possible D gene is TRBD2 (5 bases). The germline V and J ends were trimmed by 0 bases and 3 bases, with 9 bases remaining between them. Looked up from germline, CDR1 is MGHRA and CDR2 is YSYEKL. The CDR3 has 15 residues. CDR3 bases: TGCGCCAGCAGCCAAGATGCGGGTTACTACAATGAGCAGTTCTTC. This codes for CASSQDAGYYNEQFF.

The V and J genes are TRBV20-1 and TRBJ2-1, with D perhaps matching TRBD2 (6 bases). This CDR3 region has 15 residues. With 0 bases removed from V and 7 bases from J, the gap between germline ends came to 16 bases. The germline gives CDR1 DFQATT, CDR2 SNEGSKA (reference sequence). Written as DNA, the CDR3 is TGCAGTGCTAGAGATTTTTCGGCGGGAAGGAATGAGCAGTTCTTC. Translation: CSARDFSAGRNEQFF.

The chain carries TRBV4-2 and TRBJ2-1; 10 nucleotides match TRBD2. Trimming cost V 0 bases and J 4 bases; bases outside gene matches: 6. The CDR3 is made up of 17 amino acids. CDR1 is LGHNA, CDR2 YNFKEQ, per germline. CDR3 nucleotides: TGTGCCAGCAGCCAAGACTGGACTAGCGGTAGTTACAATGAGCAGTTCTTC. This sequence encodes CASSQDWTSGSYNEQFF.

This CDR3 is CASSPSRVFNTEAFF. CDR3 DNA: TGTGCCAGCAGCCCCAGCCGTGTATTTAACACTGAAGCTTTCTTT. The chain joins TRBV7-2 to TRBJ1-1; D remains unclear. V lost 5 bases to trimming and J lost 2 bases, with 15 bases between them. The CDR3 runs to 15 residues. Germline lookup yields CDR1 SGHTA and CDR2 FQGNSA.